This paragraph reports one T cell receptor beta chain. This record belongs to a study of blood T cell repertoires in COVID-19. In the study overall: Sites in the United States, Italy and Spain provided acute and convalescent COVID-19 samples. PBMCs, B-cell-depleted T cells, or T cells were the source of the cDNA or gDNA that made up the material.

Trimming removed 6 bases from V and 7 bases from J; junction bases left unmatched: 5. The CDR3 runs 14 residues. Germline loops: CDR1 LNHDA, CDR2 SQIVND (reference sequence). Using immunoSEQ multiplex PCR, the repertoire was profiled, and TCRdb retains in-frame clones only, with some absent. The sample shows 120,000 to 150,000 clones, approximately 84% of them seen only once. The sample taken for sequencing was PBMCs or T cells enriched from blood (not recorded which). V is TRBV19 and J is TRBJ2-2; TRBD1 agrees at 10 bases. The clonotype was recovered from a middle-aged man with acute COVID-19. The CDR3: CASSAGTGDGELFF. The CDR3 coding sequence is TGTGCCAGTAGCGCCGGGACAGGGGACGGGGAGCTGTTTTTT.